The T cell receptor beta chain described here comes from a study of PD-L1 blockade in urothelial cancer (dated by TCRdb to about 2017). Turning to the overall study: All patients started therapy around 2014 and received atezolizumab 1,200 mg intravenously every 3 weeks. A median of about 150,000 T cells and approximately 86,000 unique TCRs was obtained from blood samples, and a median clonality of around 0.08 was observed. Nine or ten patients reached durable clinical benefit, while 20 to 25 patients did not. Durable clinical benefit was defined as progression-free survival longer than 6 months, and TCR features were also tested against progression-free and overall survival. Pretreatment blood TCR-seq was available for 30 or so patients, at least one posttreatment blood collection was obtained for about 25 patients, and tumor TCR-seq was available for about 25 patients. An ECOG performance status of 0 or 1 was recorded for the patients, and 0 to 3 prior chemotherapy regimens had been received by the patients. Pretreatment tumor samples, along with matched peripheral blood collected serially before and after atezolizumab treatment, underwent TCR sequencing. About 85% of the 29 patients were identified as males with urothelial cancer of bladder origin, and a prior smoking history was reported by 18 of 29 patients. Blood samples were analyzed at 3 weeks after treatment start (second dose) and at 6 weeks after treatment start. In the same patients who had TCR sequencing, pretreatment tumors also underwent whole exome sequencing and RNA sequencing. The study was an exploratory multi-omic analysis of somatic, immune and clinical correlates of response to PD-L1 blockade with atezolizumab in urothelial cancer. General findings and caveats noted by the study authors: Patients with durable benefit showed greater expansion of tumor-associated TCR clones in peripheral blood 3 weeks after starting treatment (n ≈ 20, p = 0.022). Because the sample size was small (n ≈ 31) and many exploratory analyses were performed, the results are intended to be hypothesis-generating. Improved progression-free and overall survival was found to be associated with pretreatment peripheral blood TCR clonality below the median.

As regards this clone: Its cognate antigen has yet to be identified. One base away there is no much larger clone; base qualities are not given.

The sample's time point, from its label and the paper: pretreatment peripheral blood. A cohort of approximately 30 patients with locally advanced or metastatic urothelial carcinoma, treated at Memorial Sloan Kettering on a trial protocol, was included. Peripheral blood mononuclear cells were collected pretreatment and during treatment, with between 1 and 8 total time points obtained per patient. The Qiagen DNeasy Blood extraction kit was used to purify genomic DNA from total PBMCs and from tumor samples. PBMCs were collected pretreatment and during treatment, and were isolated and stored as previously described. Sequences MDHEN (CDR1) and SYDVKM (CDR2) are obtained from the germline V gene. Measured from the cysteine to the phenylalanine, the CDR3 is 16 residues long. Solely the CDR3 DNA is kept, with 48 bases framed from the first base. The germline V and J ends show losses of 5 bases and 0 bases respectively, and no gene match explains 9 bases of the junction.

Each PCR received spiked-in synthetic TCR analog templates so that absolute template abundance could be estimated from read counts. Using the immunoSEQ assay, TCRbeta CDR3 regions were amplified from genomic DNA with bias-controlled V and J gene primers. Sequencing of rearranged TCRbeta segments was performed at approximately 20X coverage. The source study handled its data this way. Clustering was used to correct sequencing errors, and CDR3s were annotated against IMGT so that V, D and J genes could be assigned. Out-of-frame and stop-codon sequences were excluded, and only productive TCRbeta rearrangements were used in downstream analyses. Clonality was calculated as one minus the Shannon entropy normalized by the log of the number of unique productive sequences. Fisher's exact test with Benjamini-Hochberg correction, using a cutoff of adjusted p below 0.01, was how clones that differed between time points or between blood and tumor were identified. Sourced from immuneACCESS, this table was stored by TCRdb with only in-frame sequences that have V and J called. A share of the clones is absent; for the studies checked, an unresolved V gene accounts for under half, and the remainder has no known explanation. The DNA was the basis for D and trimming; V, J and clone size are from that table. Present in this sample are tens of thousands of clones, around 79% of which were seen just once. The top ten hold over 9.5% of the sample.

The rearrangement combines TRBV28 with TRBJ1-1; TRBD1 agrees with 7 junctional bases. The material sequenced was PBMCs, taken around atezolizumab (anti-PD-L1) treatment. This TCR derives from a man aged 70-80 years with urothelial cancer. The CDR3 is CASSQGQPKVNTEAFF. In nucleotides, the sequence is TGTGCCAGCAGTCAGGGACAGCCAAAAGTGAACACTGAAGCTTTCTTT.